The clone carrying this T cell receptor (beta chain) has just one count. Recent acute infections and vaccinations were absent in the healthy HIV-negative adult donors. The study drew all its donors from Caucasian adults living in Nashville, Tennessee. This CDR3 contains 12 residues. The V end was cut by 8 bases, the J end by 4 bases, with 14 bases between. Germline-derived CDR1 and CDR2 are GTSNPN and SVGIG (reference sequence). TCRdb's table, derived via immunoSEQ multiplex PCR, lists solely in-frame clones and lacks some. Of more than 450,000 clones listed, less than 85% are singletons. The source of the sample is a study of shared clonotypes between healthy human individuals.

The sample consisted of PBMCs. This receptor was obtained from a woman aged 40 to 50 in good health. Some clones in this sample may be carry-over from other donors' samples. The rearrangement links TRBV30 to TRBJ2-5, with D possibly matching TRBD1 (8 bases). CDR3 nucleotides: TGTGCCGGGTACAGGGGGGGAGAGACCCAGTACTTC. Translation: CAGYRGGETQYF.